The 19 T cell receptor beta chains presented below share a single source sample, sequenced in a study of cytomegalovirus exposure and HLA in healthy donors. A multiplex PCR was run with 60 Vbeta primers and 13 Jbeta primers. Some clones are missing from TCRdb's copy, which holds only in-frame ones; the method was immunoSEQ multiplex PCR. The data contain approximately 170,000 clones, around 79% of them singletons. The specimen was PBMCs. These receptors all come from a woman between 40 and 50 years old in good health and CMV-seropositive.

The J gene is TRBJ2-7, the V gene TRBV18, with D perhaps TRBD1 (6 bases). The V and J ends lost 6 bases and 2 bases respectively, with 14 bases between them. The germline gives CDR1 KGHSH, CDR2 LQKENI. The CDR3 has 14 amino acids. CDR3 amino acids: CASSPGRGTYEQYF. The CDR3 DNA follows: TGTGCCAGCTCCCCCGGCAGGGGAACCTACGAGCAGTACTTC.

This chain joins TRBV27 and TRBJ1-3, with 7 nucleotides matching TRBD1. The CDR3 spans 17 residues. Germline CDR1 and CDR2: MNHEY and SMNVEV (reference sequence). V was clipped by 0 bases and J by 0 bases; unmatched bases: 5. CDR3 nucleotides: TGTGCCAGCAGTTTATCTAAGGCAGGGGGCTCTGGAAACACCATATATTTT. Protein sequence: CASSLSKAGGSGNTIYF.

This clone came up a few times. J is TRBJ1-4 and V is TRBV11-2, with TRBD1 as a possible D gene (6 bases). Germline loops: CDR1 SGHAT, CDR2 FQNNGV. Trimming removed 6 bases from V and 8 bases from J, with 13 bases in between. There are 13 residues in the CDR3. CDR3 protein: CASRRTVGEKLFF. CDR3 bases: TGTGCCAGCAGAAGGACAGTTGGGGAAAAACTGTTTTTT. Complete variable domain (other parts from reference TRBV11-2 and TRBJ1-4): EAGVAQSPRYKIIEKRQSVAFWCNPISGHATLYWYQQILGQGPKLLIQFQNNGVVDDSQLPKDRFSAERLKGVDSTLKIQPAKLEDSAVYLCASRRTVGEKLFFGSGTQLSVL.

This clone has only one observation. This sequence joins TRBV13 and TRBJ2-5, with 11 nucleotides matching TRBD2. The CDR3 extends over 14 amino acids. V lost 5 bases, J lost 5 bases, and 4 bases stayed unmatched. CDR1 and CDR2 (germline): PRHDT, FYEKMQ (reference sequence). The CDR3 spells CASSPRTSGETQYF. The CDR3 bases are TGTGCCAGCAGCCCCCGGACTAGCGGGGAGACCCAGTACTTC.

DNA of the CDR3: TGTGCCAGCAGCGTAGGCTCGGACGGGAGCTACGAGCAGTACTTC. It translates to CASSVGSDGSYEQYF. This chain connects TRBV9 to TRBJ2-5, with a tentative D call TRBD2 (6 bases). The end of the DNA aligns better with TRBJ2-7, so the J call may be wrong. The germline CDR1 and CDR2 sequences are SGDLS and YYNGEE. CDR3 length: 15 residues.

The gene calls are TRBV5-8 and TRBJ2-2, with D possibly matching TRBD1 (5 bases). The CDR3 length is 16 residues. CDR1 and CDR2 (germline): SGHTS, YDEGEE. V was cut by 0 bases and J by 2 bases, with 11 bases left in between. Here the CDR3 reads CASSLEGAINTGELFF. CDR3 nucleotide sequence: TGTGCCAGCAGCTTGGAAGGGGCGATAAACACCGGGGAGCTGTTTTTT.

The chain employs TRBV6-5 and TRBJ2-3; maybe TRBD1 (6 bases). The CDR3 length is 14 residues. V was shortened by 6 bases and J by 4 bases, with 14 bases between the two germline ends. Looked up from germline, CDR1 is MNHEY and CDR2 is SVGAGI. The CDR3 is CASSDRDIPDTQYF. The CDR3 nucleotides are TGTGCCAGCAGCGATCGGGACATCCCAGATACGCAGTATTTT.

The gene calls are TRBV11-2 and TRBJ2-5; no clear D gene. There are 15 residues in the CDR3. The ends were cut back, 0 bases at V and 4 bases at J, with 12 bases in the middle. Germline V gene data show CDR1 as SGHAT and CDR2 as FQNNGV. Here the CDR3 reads CASSLDYQAGETQYF. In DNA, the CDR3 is TGTGCCAGCAGCTTAGATTACCAAGCAGGAGAGACCCAGTACTTC.

The chain's CDR3 is CASSLGQKDGYTF. CDR3 sequence (DNA): TGTGCCAGCAGTTTGGGACAGAAGGATGGCTACACCTTC. V usage is TRBV27 and J usage is TRBJ1-2, with 7 bases fitting TRBD1. With V trimmed by 3 bases and J by 6 bases, 4 bases remained unmatched. The CDR3 spans 13 residues. CDR1 MNHEY and CDR2 SMNVEV come from the germline V gene (reference sequence).

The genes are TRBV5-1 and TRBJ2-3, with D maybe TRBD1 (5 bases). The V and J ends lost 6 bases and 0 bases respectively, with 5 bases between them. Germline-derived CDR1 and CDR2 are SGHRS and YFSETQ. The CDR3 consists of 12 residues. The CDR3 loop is CASTGSTDTQYF. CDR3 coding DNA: TGCGCCAGCACAGGGAGCACAGATACGCAGTATTTT.

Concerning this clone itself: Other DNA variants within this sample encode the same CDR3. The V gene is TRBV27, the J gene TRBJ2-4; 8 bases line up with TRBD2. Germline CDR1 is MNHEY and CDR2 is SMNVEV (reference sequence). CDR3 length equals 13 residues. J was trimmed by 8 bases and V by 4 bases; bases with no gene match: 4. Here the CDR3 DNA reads TGTGCCAGCAGTTGGAGTAGCGGGGACATTCAGTACTTC. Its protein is CASSWSSGDIQYF.

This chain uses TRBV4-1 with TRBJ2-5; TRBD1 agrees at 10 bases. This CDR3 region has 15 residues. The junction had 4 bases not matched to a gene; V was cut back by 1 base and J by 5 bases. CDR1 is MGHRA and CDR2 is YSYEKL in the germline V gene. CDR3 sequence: CASSQATGGLETQYF. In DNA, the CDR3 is TGCGCCAGCAGCCAAGCGACAGGGGGCTTGGAGACCCAGTACTTC.

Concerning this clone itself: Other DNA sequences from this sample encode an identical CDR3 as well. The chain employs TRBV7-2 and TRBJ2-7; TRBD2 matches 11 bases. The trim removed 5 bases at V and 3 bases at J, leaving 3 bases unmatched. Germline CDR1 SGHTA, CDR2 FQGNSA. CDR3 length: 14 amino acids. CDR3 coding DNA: TGTGCCAGCAGCCTAGGACTAGCGGGCTACGAGCAGTACTTC. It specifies CASSLGLAGYEQYF.

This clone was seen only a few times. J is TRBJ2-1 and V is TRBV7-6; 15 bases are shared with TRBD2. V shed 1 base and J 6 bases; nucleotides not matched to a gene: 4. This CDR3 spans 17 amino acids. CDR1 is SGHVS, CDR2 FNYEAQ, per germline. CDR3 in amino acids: CASSLGTSGRAANEQFF. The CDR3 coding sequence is TGTGCCAGCAGCTTAGGGACTAGCGGGAGGGCCGCCAATGAGCAGTTCTTC.

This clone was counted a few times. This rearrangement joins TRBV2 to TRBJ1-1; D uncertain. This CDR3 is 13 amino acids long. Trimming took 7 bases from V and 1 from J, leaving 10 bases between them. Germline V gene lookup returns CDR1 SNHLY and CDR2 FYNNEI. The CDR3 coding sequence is TGTGCCAGCATTGGAACGGGGAACACTGAAGCTTTCTTT. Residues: CASIGTGNTEAFF.

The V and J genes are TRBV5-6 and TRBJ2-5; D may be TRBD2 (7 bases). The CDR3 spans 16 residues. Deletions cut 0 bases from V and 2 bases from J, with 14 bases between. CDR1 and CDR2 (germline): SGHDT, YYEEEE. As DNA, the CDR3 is TGTGCCAGCAGCTTGGGTACGGGGGGCCTTCAAGAGACCCAGTACTTC. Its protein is CASSLGTGGLQETQYF. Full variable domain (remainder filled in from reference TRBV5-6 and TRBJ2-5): DAGVTQSPTHLIKTRGQQVTLRCSPKSGHDTVSWYQQALGQGPQFIFQYYEEEERQRGNFPDRFSGHQFPNYSSELNVNALLLGDSALYLCASSLGTGGLQETQYFGPGTRLLVL.

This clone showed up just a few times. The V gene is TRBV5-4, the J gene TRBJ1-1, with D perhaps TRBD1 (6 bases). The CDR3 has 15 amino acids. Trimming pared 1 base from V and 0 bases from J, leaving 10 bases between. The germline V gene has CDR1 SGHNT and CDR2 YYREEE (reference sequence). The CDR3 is CASSLPTGLNTEAFF. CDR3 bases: TGTGCCAGCAGCTTGCCTACAGGGCTGAACACTGAAGCTTTCTTT.

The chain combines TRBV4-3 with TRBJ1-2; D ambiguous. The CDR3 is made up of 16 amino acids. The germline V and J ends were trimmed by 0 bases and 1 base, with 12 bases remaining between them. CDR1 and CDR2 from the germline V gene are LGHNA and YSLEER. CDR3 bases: TGCGCCAGCAGCCAAGATGTGAGGGTACATAACTATGGCTACACCTTC. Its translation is CASSQDVRVHNYGYTF.

CDR3 residues: CASSGWASDYEQYF. The DNA of the CDR3 is TGTGCCAGCAGCGGCTGGGCTAGCGACTACGAGCAGTACTTC. The rearrangement links TRBV14 to TRBJ2-7, with D tentatively TRBD2 (6 bases). The CDR3 extends over 14 amino acids. Trimming pared 5 bases from V and 3 bases from J, leaving 14 bases between. Per germline, CDR1 SGHDN and CDR2 FVKESK.